This T cell receptor beta chain stems from a study of CD8+ T cells in alopecia areata. The germline gives CDR1 SQVTM, CDR2 ANQGSEA. The CDR3 consists of 15 residues. V shed 3 bases and J shed 0 bases, with 14 bases lying between them. This clone was counted a few times. Investigators isolated RNA and reverse transcribed it into cDNA to act as the sequencing template. Generated by immunoSEQ multiplex PCR, the TCRdb table keeps only in-frame clones and is missing some. This table has roughly 180,000 clones, roughly 60% appearing once. The sequencing used CD4+ T cells sorted from blood, collected at week 0. The receptor comes from a human donor with alopecia areata. The J gene is TRBJ1-2, the V gene TRBV29-1; a weak D match, TRBD1 (6 bases). The CDR3 spells CSVDMDRKTNYGYTF. The CDR3 DNA follows: TGCAGCGTTGACATGGACAGAAAGACTAACTATGGCTACACCTTC.